The T cell receptor beta chain under discussion was sequenced for a study of long-term antiretroviral therapy in people with HIV. Clinicians in the United States treated all participants with HIV. Study-level findings and limits: Compared with controls, HIV repertoires showed narrower CDR3 length ranges.

This clone was seen a single time. Antigen unknown. The immunoSEQ assay was v3.0, run at survey level. The protocol was immunoSEQ multiplex PCR, while the TCRdb copy is restricted to in-frame clones and leaves out a portion. This table holds about 26,000 clones, about 85% found once. This CDR3 has 13 amino acids. The germline V and J ends were trimmed by 1 base and 4 bases, with 7 bases remaining between them. Germline values: CDR1 MNHEY, CDR2 SMNVEV (reference sequence). The sequence came from a man in his forties with HIV. This chain uses TRBV27 with TRBJ1-2; D unresolved. The starting material was unsorted PBMCs, obtained approximately 2.6 years after starting antiretroviral therapy. For the CDR3, the DNA is TGTGCCAGCAGTTTATATCCCTTCTATGGCTACACCTTC. Translation: CASSLYPFYGYTF.